This T cell receptor (beta chain) is drawn from a study of T-cell reconstitution after alpha-beta-depleted transplantation in children. Study-wide results and limits: At day 60, the high TCRbeta diversity found in some patients originated from recipient T cells and thymic progenitors that had survived.

Unique molecular identifiers were used to barcode this TCRbeta library. TCRdb re-called the PCR reads through MiXCR, storing one row per CDR3 protein. The sample contains roughly 570,000 distinct CDR3 sequences, 25% to 30% of which appear only once. Turning to this clonotype: The antigen remains undetermined.

This specimen consisted of PBMCs, obtained before TCRalphabeta/CD19-depleted stem cell transplant. This receptor was obtained from a boy in the first two years of life with Wiskott-Aldrich syndrome, due to receive a stem cell transplant.

Written as DNA, the CDR3 is TGTGCCAGCAGCTCCGGGACAGGGGCCTCCTACGAGCAGTACTTC. It translates to CASSSGTGASYEQYF. The chain has TRBV5-8 and TRBJ2-7; 10 bases match TRBD1. Germline assignment: CDR1 SGHTS and CDR2 YDEGEE. The CDR3 is made up of 15 amino acids. V gave up 3 bases and J gave up 0 bases; unmatched junction bases: 3.